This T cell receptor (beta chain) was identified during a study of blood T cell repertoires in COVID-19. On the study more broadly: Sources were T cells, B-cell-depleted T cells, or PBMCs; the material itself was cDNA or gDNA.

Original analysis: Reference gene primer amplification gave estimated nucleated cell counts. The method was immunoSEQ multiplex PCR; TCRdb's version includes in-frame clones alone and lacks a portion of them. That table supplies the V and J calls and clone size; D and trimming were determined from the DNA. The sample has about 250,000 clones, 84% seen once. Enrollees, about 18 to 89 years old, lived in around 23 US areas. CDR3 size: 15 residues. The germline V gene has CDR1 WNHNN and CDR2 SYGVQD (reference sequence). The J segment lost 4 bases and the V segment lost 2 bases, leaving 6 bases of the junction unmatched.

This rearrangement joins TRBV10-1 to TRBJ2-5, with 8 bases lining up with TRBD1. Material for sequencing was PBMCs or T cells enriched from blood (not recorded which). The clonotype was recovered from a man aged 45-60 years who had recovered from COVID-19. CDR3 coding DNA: TGCGCCAGCAGTGAGGGACAGGGACGGGGAGAGACCCAGTACTTC. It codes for CASSEGQGRGETQYF.